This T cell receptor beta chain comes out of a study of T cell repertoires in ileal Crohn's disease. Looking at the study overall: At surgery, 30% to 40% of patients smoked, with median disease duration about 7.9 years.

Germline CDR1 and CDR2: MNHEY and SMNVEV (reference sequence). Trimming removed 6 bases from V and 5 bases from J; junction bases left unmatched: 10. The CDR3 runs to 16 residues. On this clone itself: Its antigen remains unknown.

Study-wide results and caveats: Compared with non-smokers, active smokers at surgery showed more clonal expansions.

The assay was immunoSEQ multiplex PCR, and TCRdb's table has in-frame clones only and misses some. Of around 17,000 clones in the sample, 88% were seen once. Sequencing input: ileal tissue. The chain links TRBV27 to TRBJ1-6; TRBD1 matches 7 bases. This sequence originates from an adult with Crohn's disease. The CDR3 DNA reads TGTGCCAGCAGAGCCCTTCGGGACAGTCATAATTCACCCCTCCACTTT. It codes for CASRALRDSHNSPLHF.